The rows below give T cell receptor beta chains drawn from one sample of a study of T cells in Graves' hyperthyroidism and ophthalmopathy. TCRdb reprocessed the multiplex PCR reads with MiXCR, giving one entry per CDR3 protein. This table holds 480,000 or so distinct CDR3 sequences, 14% found once. The sequenced sample was blood. The source of these receptors is a woman younger than 35 with Graves' hyperthyroidism. Each CDR3 is given with its conserved first and last residue. A D gene is named only where the DNA matches it firmly. Part of the rows lack a size; the others show once, few, many or a class for expanded clones.

D: TRBD2; J: TRBJ2-3; V: TRBV5-1; size: many; DNA: TGCGCCAGCAGCCTGGGGACTAGCGGGACCATCACAGATACGCAGTATTTT; CDR3: CASSLGTSGTITDTQYF
D: TRBD1; J: TRBJ1-1; V: TRBV27; size: many; DNA: TGTGCCAGCACCGACAGGACAGGGACCCGGGGGTCAACTATGAACACTGAAGCTTTCTTT; CDR3: CASTDRTGTRGSTMNTEAFF
D: .; J: TRBJ2-2; V: TRBV24-1; size: many; DNA: TGTGCCACCAGTGACCCCCGACGAGACACCGGGGAGCTGTTTTTT; CDR3: CATSDPRRDTGELFF
D: .; J: TRBJ2-7; V: TRBV4-2; size: many; DNA: TGTGCCAGCAGCCAAGGTGGGCGCGAGTTCGAGCAGTACTTC; CDR3: CASSQGGREFEQYF
D: TRBD2; J: TRBJ2-3; V: TRBV11-1; size: many; DNA: TGTGCCAGCAGCTTGGACCCTCGGGGACTAGCGGGAGCAGATACGCAGTATTTT; CDR3: CASSLDPRGLAGADTQYF
D: .; J: TRBJ1-5; V: TRBV7-2; size: many; DNA: TGTGCCAGCAGACCGACCGGATCGGAGCCCCAGCATTTT; CDR3: CASRPTGSEPQHF
D: .; J: TRBJ1-2; V: TRBV7-8; size: many; DNA: TGTGCCAGCAGCCCACCGGCTTTAAACTATGGCTACACCTTC; CDR3: CASSPPALNYGYTF
D: .; J: TRBJ1-1; V: TRBV24-1; size: few; DNA: TGTGCCACCAGTGGCACCCCGGGACAAGGGAACACTGAAGCTTTCTTT; CDR3: CATSGTPGQGNTEAFF
D: .; J: TRBJ1-3; V: TRBV25-1; size: few; DNA: TGTGCCAGCAGTGAATTCATTCCGGGATCGGTCGGAAACACCATATATTTT; CDR3: CASSEFIPGSVGNTIYF
D: TRBD1; J: TRBJ1-2; V: TRBV12-3/TRBV12-4; size: many; DNA: TGTGCCAGCAGTCCCCCGGACAGGGGCGGGTACTATGGCTACACCTTC; CDR3: CASSPPDRGGYYGYTF
D: .; J: TRBJ2-3; V: TRBV7-2; size: many; DNA: TGTGCCAGCAGCTCATATCTAGGGACAGATACGCAGTATTTT; CDR3: CASSSYLGTDTQYF
D: .; J: TRBJ2-5; V: TRBV7-3; size: once; DNA: TGCGCCAGCAGCCGCGGGTCTACCCAAGAGACCCAGTACTTC; CDR3: CASSRGSTQETQYF
D: .; J: TRBJ2-2; V: TRBV20-1; size: many; DNA: TGCAGTGCGGGGGTCAGGACCGGGGAGCTGTTTTTT; CDR3: CSAGVRTGELFF
D: .; J: TRBJ1-5; V: TRBV19; size: many; DNA: TGTGCCAGTAGTATCGGGGAGAGGGGCAATCAGCCCCAGCATTTT; CDR3: CASSIGERGNQPQHF
D: .; J: TRBJ2-5; V: TRBV11-2; size: many; DNA: TGTGCCAGCAGCTTAGCTCGAGGGGGAGAGACCCAGTACTTC; CDR3: CASSLARGGETQYF
D: .; J: TRBJ2-3; V: TRBV2; size: many; DNA: TGTGCCAGCAGCGCACGCCGGGGTAGCTTGGCAGATACGCAGTATTTT; CDR3: CASSARRGSLADTQYF
D: TRBD2; J: TRBJ2-3; V: TRBV19; size: .; DNA: TGTGCCAGTAGGAACCGAGGGACTAGCGGCACAGATACGCAGTATTTT; CDR3: CASRNRGTSGTDTQYF
D: TRBD2; J: TRBJ2-3; V: TRBV7-6; size: few; DNA: TGTGCCAGCAGCTTAAGTTTAGGCGGGAGGGCCACAGATACGCAGTATTTT; CDR3: CASSLSLGGRATDTQYF
D: TRBD2; J: TRBJ2-2; V: TRBV10-1; size: once; DNA: TGCGCCAGCAGTGAGTCAACCGGACTAGCGGGAGGGGACACCGGGGAGCTGTTTTTT; CDR3: CASSESTGLAGGDTGELFF
D: TRBD1; J: TRBJ1-1; V: TRBV3-1; size: many; DNA: TGTGCCAGCAGCCGACCCGGACAGGGGAGCACTGAAGCTTTCTTT; CDR3: CASSRPGQGSTEAFF
D: TRBD2; J: TRBJ2-4; V: TRBV12-3/TRBV12-4; size: many; DNA: TGTGCCAGCAGTTTCGGTAGCGGGAGGGGCGGGGGGGCCAAAAACATTCAGTACTTC; CDR3: CASSFGSGRGGGAKNIQYF
D: TRBD1; J: TRBJ2-1; V: TRBV29-1; size: many; DNA: TGCAGCGTCGACCGGGACAGGGGAGGCAATGAGCAGTTCTTC; CDR3: CSVDRDRGGNEQFF
D: .; J: TRBJ1-4; V: TRBV20-1; size: many; DNA: TGCAGTGCCTGGAGTGAAAAACTGTTTTTT; CDR3: CSAWSEKLFF
D: .; J: TRBJ2-3; V: TRBV12-3/TRBV12-4; size: many; DNA: TGTGCCAGCAGTTTCGAGGGTTTATCAGATACGCAGTATTTT; CDR3: CASSFEGLSDTQYF
D: TRBD2; J: TRBJ2-1; V: TRBV20-1; size: many; DNA: TGCAGTGTAGTTACTAGCGGGGCCTACAATGAGCAGTTCTTC; CDR3: CSVVTSGAYNEQFF
D: TRBD2; J: TRBJ2-2; V: TRBV7-3; size: .; DNA: TGTGCCAGCAGCCAGGAGGCGGGAGGTACGACCGGGGAGCTGTTTTTT; CDR3: CASSQEAGGTTGELFF
D: TRBD1; J: TRBJ1-4; V: TRBV28; size: .; DNA: TGTGCCAGCAGTTTAAGGGGGCTGACTAATGAAAAACTGTTTTTT; CDR3: CASSLRGLTNEKLFF
D: TRBD2; J: TRBJ2-1; V: TRBV7-7; size: .; DNA: TGTGCTAGCAGACCTACTAGCGGGAGTATCGATGAGCAGTTCTTC; CDR3: CASRPTSGSIDEQFF
D: TRBD1; J: TRBJ2-2; V: TRBV20-1; size: many; DNA: TGCAGTGCCAACCAGCCCGGGACAGCTAACACCGGGGAGCTGTTTTTT; CDR3: CSANQPGTANTGELFF
D: .; J: TRBJ2-2; V: TRBV2; size: many; DNA: TGTGCCAGCATGGTGGGCACCGGGGAGCTGTTTTTT; CDR3: CASMVGTGELFF
D: TRBD2; J: TRBJ2-7; V: TRBV11-2; size: few; DNA: TGTGCCAGCAGCCCCCTGTTAGGCGGGAGGGAGCAGTACTTC; CDR3: CASSPLLGGREQYF
D: .; J: TRBJ1-1; V: TRBV30; size: many; DNA: TGTGCCTGGATGGTGATTGAAGCTTTCTTT; CDR3: CAWMVIEAFF
D: TRBD1; J: TRBJ1-5; V: TRBV6-2/TRBV6-3; size: .; DNA: TGTGCCAGCACTCTCAAAGGGACAGGGTGCCAGCCCCAGCATTTT; CDR3: CASTLKGTGCQPQHF
D: TRBD2; J: TRBJ2-3; V: TRBV2; size: .; DNA: TGTGCCAGCAGGGTGCTAGCGGGAGGGGGAGATACGCAGTATTTT; CDR3: CASRVLAGGGDTQYF
D: TRBD1; J: TRBJ1-2; V: TRBV18; size: many; DNA: TGTGCCAGCTCACGGGCAGACAGGACAGGGAGGAATGGCTACACCTTC; CDR3: CASSRADRTGRNGYTF
D: TRBD2; J: TRBJ2-5; V: TRBV7-3; size: many; DNA: TGTGCCAGCAGCTTAGGGAGAGCTAGCGGGAGTTCAAGGGAGACCCAGTACTTC; CDR3: CASSLGRASGSSRETQYF
D: TRBD1; J: TRBJ1-2; V: TRBV2; size: many; DNA: TGTGCCAGCACGACAGGGACCTATGGCTACACCTTC; CDR3: CASTTGTYGYTF
D: .; J: TRBJ2-3; V: TRBV19; size: .; DNA: TGTGCCAGTCGGCGAGGCTCTCGGAGGGGGCGAGGAGATACGCAGTATTTT; CDR3: CASRRGSRRGRGDTQYF
D: .; J: TRBJ2-1; V: TRBV19; size: .; DNA: TGTGCCACTAGTATAGAGAGGATTTCCTACAATGAGCAGTTCTTC; CDR3: CATSIERISYNEQFF
D: TRBD1; J: TRBJ1-1; V: TRBV2; size: many; DNA: TGTGCCAGCAAAGCACAGGGGACGCGGGGTGCTGAAGCTTTCTTT; CDR3: CASKAQGTRGAEAFF
D: TRBD2; J: TRBJ2-5; V: TRBV10-2; size: .; DNA: TGCGCCAGCAGTGAGGGACTAGCGGGAGGCCAAGAGACCCAGTACTTC; CDR3: CASSEGLAGGQETQYF
D: TRBD2; J: TRBJ2-5; V: TRBV29-1; size: .; DNA: TGCAGCGTTGTTAGTAGCGGGAGTCGGGAGACCCAGTACTTC; CDR3: CSVVSSGSRETQYF
D: .; J: TRBJ1-2; V: TRBV6-1; size: many; DNA: TGTGCCAGCGGAACATCAAACTATGGCTACACCTTC; CDR3: CASGTSNYGYTF
D: .; J: TRBJ2-5; V: TRBV5-1; size: few; DNA: TGCGCCAGCAGCTTGGTTAATTCAGAGACCCAGTACTTC; CDR3: CASSLVNSETQYF
D: .; J: TRBJ2-7; V: TRBV6-1; size: many; DNA: TGTGCCAGCAGTCCAACCCAGGGACACGTGGGGTCGGAGCAGTACTTC; CDR3: CASSPTQGHVGSEQYF
D: .; J: TRBJ2-1; V: TRBV5-8; size: many; DNA: TGTGCCAGCAGCTCTAGCGGGCAGGGGGATGAGCAGTTCTTC; CDR3: CASSSSGQGDEQFF
D: TRBD2; J: TRBJ2-1; V: TRBV11-2; size: .; DNA: TGTGCCAGCAGCTTGACTAGCGGATGGGAGCAGTTCTTC; CDR3: CASSLTSGWEQFF
D: TRBD2; J: TRBJ2-7; V: TRBV12-3/TRBV12-4; size: .; DNA: TGTGCCAGCAGCCGTCGTGGGACTAGCGGCTACGAGCAGTACTTC; CDR3: CASSRRGTSGYEQYF
D: .; J: TRBJ2-5; V: TRBV3-1; size: .; DNA: TGTGCCAGCAGCCAAGATAGCCGTGGAGGGACCCAGTACTTC; CDR3: CASSQDSRGGTQYF
D: .; J: TRBJ1-2; V: TRBV6-1; size: few; DNA: TGTGCCAGCAGTGAAGCGCTTCTTAGGAGGGGGATTAACTATGGCTACACCTTC; CDR3: CASSEALLRRGINYGYTF
D: TRBD1; J: TRBJ1-6; V: TRBV2; size: .; DNA: TGTGCCAGCACCTACGACAGGGCCTATAATTCACCCCTCCACTTT; CDR3: CASTYDRAYNSPLHF
D: .; J: TRBJ2-3; V: TRBV2; size: many; DNA: TGTGCCAGCAGTGGCAGTGGGGCGGACACAGATACGCAGTATTTT; CDR3: CASSGSGADTDTQYF
D: TRBD1; J: TRBJ2-7; V: TRBV12-3/TRBV12-4; size: many; DNA: TGTGCCAGCAGCACCCGGGACAGGGGACTCTACGAGCAGTACTTC; CDR3: CASSTRDRGLYEQYF
D: .; J: TRBJ2-5; V: TRBV5-1; size: .; DNA: TGCGCCAGCAGCACTTTGGGACCGCGACAAGAGACCCAGTACTTC; CDR3: CASSTLGPRQETQYF
D: .; J: TRBJ1-5; V: TRBV28; size: few; DNA: TGTGCCAGCAGTTCCCCTTTGGGTCAGCCCCAGCATTTT; CDR3: CASSSPLGQPQHF